This T cell receptor (beta chain) is from a study of response to subunit inactivated influenza vaccine. TCRdb passed the RT-PCR reads through MiXCR, listing each CDR3 protein once. The sample includes 650,000 to 700,000 distinct CDR3 sequences, approximately 14% seen only once; the top ten take approximately 10%. Study-wide findings and caveats: After each seasonal influenza vaccination, few new T cells are recruited, the authors suggested.

This clonotype appeared many times. The antigen remains undetermined. The sequencing used PBMCs from blood, collected 11 to 12 days after vaccination. The source is a man aged 45 to 65 who received an inactivated influenza vaccine.

The CDR3 protein is CSAAQTGSKNIQYF. The CDR3 DNA reads TGCAGTGCTGCCCAAACAGGGTCCAAAAACATTCAGTACTTC. The chain employs TRBV20-1 and TRBJ2-4, with D possibly matching TRBD1 (6 bases). The CDR3 contains 14 residues. V was shortened by 5 bases and J by 2 bases, with 13 bases between the two germline ends. Germline assignment: CDR1 DFQATT and CDR2 SNEGSKA (reference sequence).